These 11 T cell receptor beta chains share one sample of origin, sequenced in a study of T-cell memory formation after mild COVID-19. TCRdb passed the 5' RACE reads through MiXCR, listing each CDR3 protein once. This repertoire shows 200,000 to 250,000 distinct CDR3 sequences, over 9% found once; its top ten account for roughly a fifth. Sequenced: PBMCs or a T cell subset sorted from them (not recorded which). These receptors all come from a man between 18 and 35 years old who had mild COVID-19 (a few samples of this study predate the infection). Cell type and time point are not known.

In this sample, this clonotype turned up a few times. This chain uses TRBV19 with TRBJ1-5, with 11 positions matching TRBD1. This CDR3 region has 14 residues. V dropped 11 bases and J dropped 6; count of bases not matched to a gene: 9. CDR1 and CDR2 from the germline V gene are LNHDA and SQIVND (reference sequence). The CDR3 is CAVSGQGEVQPQHF. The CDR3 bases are TGTGCCGTTTCGGGACAGGGGGAGGTTCAGCCCCAGCATTTT.

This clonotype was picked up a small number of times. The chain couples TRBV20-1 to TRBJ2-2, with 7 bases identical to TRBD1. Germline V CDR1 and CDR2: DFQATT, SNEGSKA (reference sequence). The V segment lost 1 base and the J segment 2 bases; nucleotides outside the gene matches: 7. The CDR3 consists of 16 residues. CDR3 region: CSARGVRDRNTGELFF. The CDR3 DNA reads TGCAGTGCTAGAGGCGTCCGGGACAGAAACACCGGGGAGCTGTTTTTT.

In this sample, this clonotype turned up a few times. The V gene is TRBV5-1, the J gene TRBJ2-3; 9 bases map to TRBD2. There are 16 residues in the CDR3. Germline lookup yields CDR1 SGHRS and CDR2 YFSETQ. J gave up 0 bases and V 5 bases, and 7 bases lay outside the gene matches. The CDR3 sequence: CASSTAGGASTDTQYF. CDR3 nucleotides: TGCGCCAGCAGTACGGCGGGGGGGGCTAGCACAGATACGCAGTATTTT.

This CDR3 reads CASRAGGNTTQHF. CDR3 in DNA: TGTGCCAGCAGAGCAGGGGGCAATACGACCCAGCATTTT. The rearrangement links TRBV6-5 to TRBJ1-5; 8 bases are a match to TRBD1. Looked up from germline, CDR1 is MNHEY and CDR2 is SVGAGI. The ends lost 6 bases at V and 11 bases at J; junction bases unmatched: 9. The CDR3 sequence is 13 residues long.

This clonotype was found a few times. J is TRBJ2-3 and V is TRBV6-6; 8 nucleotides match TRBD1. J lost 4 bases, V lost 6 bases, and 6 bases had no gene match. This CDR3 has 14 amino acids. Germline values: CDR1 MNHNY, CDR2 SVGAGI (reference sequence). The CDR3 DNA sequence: TGTGCCAGCAGGAGACAGGGGACCCCAGATACGCAGTATTTT. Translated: CASRRQGTPDTQYF.

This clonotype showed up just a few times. CDR3 sequence (DNA): TGCAGCGCCCTAGGGGGACTATTCCAAGAGACCCAGTACTTC. It encodes CSALGGLFQETQYF. J is TRBJ2-5 and V is TRBV29-1, with D possibly being TRBD2 (7 bases). Trimming left V 7 bases short and J 1 base short, with 16 bases between. The CDR3 runs 14 residues. Per germline, CDR1 SQVTM and CDR2 ANQGSEA.

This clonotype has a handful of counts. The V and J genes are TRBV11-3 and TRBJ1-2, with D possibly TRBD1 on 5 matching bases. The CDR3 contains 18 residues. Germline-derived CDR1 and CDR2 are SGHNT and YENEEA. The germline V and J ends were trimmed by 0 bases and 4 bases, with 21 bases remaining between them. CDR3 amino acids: CASSLETVLIYVRYGYTF. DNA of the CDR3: TGTGCCAGCAGCTTAGAGACAGTCTTGATCTATGTCCGCTATGGCTACACCTTC.

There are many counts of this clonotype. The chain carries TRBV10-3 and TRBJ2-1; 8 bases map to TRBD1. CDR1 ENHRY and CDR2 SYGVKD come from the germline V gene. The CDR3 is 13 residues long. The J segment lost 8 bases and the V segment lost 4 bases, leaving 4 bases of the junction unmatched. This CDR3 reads CAISAQGDDEQFF. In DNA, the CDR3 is TGTGCCATCAGTGCACAGGGGGATGATGAGCAGTTCTTC.

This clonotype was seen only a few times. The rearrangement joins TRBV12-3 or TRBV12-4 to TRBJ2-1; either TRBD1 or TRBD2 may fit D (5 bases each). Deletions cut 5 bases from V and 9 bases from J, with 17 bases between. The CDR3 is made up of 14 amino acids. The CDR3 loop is CASSLSGAFTEQFF. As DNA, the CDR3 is TGTGCCAGCAGTCTCTCCGGGGCATTCACTGAGCAGTTCTTC.

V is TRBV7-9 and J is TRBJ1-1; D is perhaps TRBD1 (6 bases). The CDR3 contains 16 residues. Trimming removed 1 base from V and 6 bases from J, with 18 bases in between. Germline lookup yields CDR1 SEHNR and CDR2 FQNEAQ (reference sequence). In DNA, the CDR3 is TGTGCCAGCAGCTTAGAGGGGGGGGTAGGGCGCGCTGAAGCTTTCTTT. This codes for CASSLEGGVGRAEAFF.

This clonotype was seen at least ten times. The CDR3 reads CASSAMLGGGEETQYF. The CDR3 region has the DNA TGCGCCAGCAGCGCAATGCTAGGTGGAGGTGAGGAGACCCAGTACTTC. This chain connects TRBV5-1 to TRBJ2-5; tentative D call: TRBD2 (5 bases). CDR3 length equals 16 residues. CDR1 SGHRS and CDR2 YFSETQ come from the germline V gene. Trimming took 4 bases from V and 5 from J, leaving 21 bases between them.